This TCR beta chain was obtained from a study of blood T cell repertoires in COVID-19. Here immunoSEQ multiplex PCR was the method, and the copy in TCRdb shows in-frame clones only, minus some. The sample has hundreds of thousands of clones, about 88% seen once. What was sequenced was PBMCs or T cells enriched from blood (not recorded which). This TCR derives from a woman in her forties or fifties who had recovered from COVID-19.

The CDR3 region has the DNA TGTGCCAGCAGCCCGTGGACACTACAAGGAAACACCATATATTTT. Translated: CASSPWTLQGNTIYF. V is TRBV7-8 and J is TRBJ1-3; weak D call: TRBD1 (5 bases). Germline CDR1 SGHVS, CDR2 FQNEAQ. The CDR3 is 15 amino acids. The germline V and J ends were trimmed by 5 bases and 4 bases, with 15 bases remaining between them.